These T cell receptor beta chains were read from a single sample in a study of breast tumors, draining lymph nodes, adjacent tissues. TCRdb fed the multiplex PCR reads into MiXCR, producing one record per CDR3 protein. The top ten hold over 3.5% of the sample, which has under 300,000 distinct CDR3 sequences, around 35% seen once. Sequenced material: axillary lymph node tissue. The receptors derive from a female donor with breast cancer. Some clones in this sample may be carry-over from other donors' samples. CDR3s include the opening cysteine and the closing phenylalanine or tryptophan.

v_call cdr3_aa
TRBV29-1 CSVEDGRGRGETQYF
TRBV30 CAWSPREVEAFGYTF
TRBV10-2 CASSSLTGGSHNEQFF
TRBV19 CASERGVGPNQPQHF
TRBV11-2 CASSLEDRDATQYF
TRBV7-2 CASSIGPKHF
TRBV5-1 CASSLATTGVHEQYF
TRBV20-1 CSARGSGGGTYEQYF
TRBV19 CASSMSGGQETQYF
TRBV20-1 CSARVSGSSYNSPLHF